This TCR beta chain was obtained from a study of response to subunit inactivated influenza vaccine. TCRdb re-analysed the RT-PCR reads in MiXCR, keeping a single row per CDR3 protein. The profile shows roughly 700,000 distinct CDR3 sequences, 11% to 15% of them singletons. V shed 6 bases, J shed 2 bases, and the junction held 7 bases outside the gene matches. The germline gives CDR1 DFQATT, CDR2 SNEGSKA (reference sequence). There are 14 residues in the CDR3. General study results and limits: That few new T cells are recruited by each seasonal influenza vaccination was the authors' suggestion.

A few counts support this clonotype. No antigen is known for it. This clonotype originated in a man between 45 and 60 years old who received an inactivated influenza vaccine. The sequencing used PBMCs from blood, collected around two weeks before vaccination. This sequence joins TRBV20-1 and TRBJ2-3; 8 nucleotides line up with TRBD1. The CDR3 nucleotides read TGCAGTGCACCTCGGACAGGGTTCACAGATACGCAGTATTTT. This encodes CSAPRTGFTDTQYF.